This T cell receptor (beta chain) comes out of a study of cytotoxic CD8 clonotypes in ibrutinib-treated CLL. About the research overall: There were, on average, about 260,000 productive templates and 94,082 productive rearrangements per sample.

This CDR3 is built from 13 residues. Deletions cut 8 bases from V and 11 bases from J, with 21 bases between. Germline CDR1 reads SNHLY; CDR2 reads FYNNEI. This table comes from immunoSEQ multiplex PCR, and its TCRdb copy is limited to in-frame clones, with some not included. Of approximately 45,000 clones detected, roughly two thirds appear once; the ten largest clones hold 9.5% to 15%. Sequencing was performed on PBMCs, taken after 12 months of ibrutinib treatment. V usage is TRBV2 and J usage is TRBJ1-1; no definite D call. This receptor was identified in a human donor with chronic lymphocytic leukemia. Written as DNA, the CDR3 is TGTGCCAGCGCCGGGAGACCGGGTCCCGGGGCTTTCTTT. Protein product: CASAGRPGPGAFF.